Listed here are 2 T cell receptor beta chains from one sample, sequenced in a study of blood T cells in healthy people across ages. Using a J-beta primer mix together with a sample-barcoded 5' primer, a second PCR was run for about 7 to 12 cycles. TCRdb passed the 5' RACE reads through MiXCR, listing each CDR3 protein once. The data show 450,000 to 650,000 distinct CDR3 sequences, more than 20% seen once. The data were also submitted as part of a second study, on T cells of mothers and their children.

The sample taken for sequencing was blood. These receptors originate from a boy younger than 18 in good health.

The V gene is TRBV13, the J gene TRBJ1-4; 8 bases align to TRBD1. The germline V gene encodes CDR1 PRHDT and CDR2 FYEKMQ (reference sequence). With V trimmed by 5 bases and J by 8 bases, 7 bases remained unmatched. The CDR3 loop spans 14 amino acids. CDR3 residues: CASSPRDRGEKLFF. Written as DNA, the CDR3 is TGTGCCAGCAGCCCTCGCGACAGGGGAGAAAAACTGTTTTTT.

The chain uses TRBV11-2 and TRBJ2-5; a possible D gene is TRBD1 (6 bases). V shed 5 bases and J shed 3 bases, with 13 bases lying between them. The CDR3 runs 14 residues. Germline CDR1 is SGHAT and CDR2 is FQNNGV. The CDR3 reads CASSRDRLKETQYF. DNA of the CDR3: TGTGCCAGCAGCCGCGACAGGCTCAAAGAGACCCAGTACTTC.